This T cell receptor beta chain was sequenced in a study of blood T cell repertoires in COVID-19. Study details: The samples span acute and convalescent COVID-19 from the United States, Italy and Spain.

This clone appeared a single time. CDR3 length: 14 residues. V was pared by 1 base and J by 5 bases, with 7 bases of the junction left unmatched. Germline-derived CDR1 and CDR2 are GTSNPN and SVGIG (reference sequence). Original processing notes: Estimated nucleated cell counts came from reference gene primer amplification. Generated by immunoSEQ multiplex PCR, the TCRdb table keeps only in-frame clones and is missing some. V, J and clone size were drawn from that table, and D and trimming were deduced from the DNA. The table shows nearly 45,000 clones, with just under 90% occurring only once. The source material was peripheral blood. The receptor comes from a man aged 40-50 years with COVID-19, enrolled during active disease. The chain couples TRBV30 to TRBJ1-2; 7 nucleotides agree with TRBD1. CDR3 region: CAWSERTGAYGYTF. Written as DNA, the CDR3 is TGTGCCTGGAGTGAGCGGACAGGAGCTTATGGCTACACCTTC.